Shown below are 2 T cell receptor beta chains from a single sample sequenced in a study of identical twins' blood T cells. One entry per CDR3 protein, called by TCRdb with MiXCR from the 5' RACE reads. The sample shows 300,000 to 450,000 distinct CDR3 sequences, over 25% of them seen only once. Source material: PBMCs. The receptors shown here come from a woman aged 18 to 55 in good health.

This sequence joins TRBV20-1 and TRBJ2-6; D might be TRBD1 (5 bases). CDR3 size: 15 residues. From germline, CDR1 is DFQATT and CDR2 SNEGSKA (reference sequence). The V gene lost 6 bases and the J gene lost 4 bases, with 16 bases spanning the gap. CDR3 protein: CSAPPQGSGANVLTF. DNA of the CDR3: TGCAGTGCCCCACCTCAGGGTTCCGGGGCCAACGTCCTGACTTTC.

The V call is TRBV7-9, the J call TRBJ1-5, with a weak D call TRBD1 (5 bases). V gave up 3 bases and J gave up 6 bases, with 9 bases separating them. CDR3 length: 13 amino acids. Germline V gene lookup returns CDR1 SEHNR and CDR2 FQNEAQ (reference sequence). The CDR3 nucleotides are TGTGCCAGCAGCTTGACAGTGGGTCAGCCCCAGCATTTT. Amino acids: CASSLTVGQPQHF. The full variable domain, in which reference TRBV7-9 and TRBJ1-5 provide the parts outside the CDR3, is DTGVSQNPRHKITKRGQNVTFRCDPISEHNRLYWYRQTLGQGPEFLTYFQNEAQLEKSRLLSDRFSAERPKGSFSTLEIQRTEQGDSAMYLCASSLTVGQPQHFGDGTRLSIL.